These T cell receptor beta chains were read from a single sample in a study of early T cells in non-severe SARS-CoV-2 infection. From the 5' RACE reads, TCRdb called clonotypes with MiXCR, one entry per CDR3 protein. This sample has about 90,000 distinct CDR3 sequences; roughly 12% occur once, and the top ten carry about 4.6%. The sequencing here drew on whole blood, taken at baseline. All receptors come from an adult who was a healthcare worker with PCR-confirmed SARS-CoV-2 infection or an uninfected control (not recorded which). The conserved cysteine and the conserved F or W are not part of the CDR3 here. The order of the fields is J gene, clone size, V gene, CDR3 protein. Size is omitted from some rows. Given values are once, few, many or a class for expanded clones.

J gene: TRBJ1-1; clone size: .; V gene: TRBV6-5; CDR3 protein: ASSPLDRGNTEAF
J gene: TRBJ1-6; clone size: .; V gene: TRBV19; CDR3 protein: ASTAVTGLNSPLH
J gene: TRBJ1-2; clone size: many; V gene: TRBV9; CDR3 protein: ASSVAAGYYGYT
J gene: TRBJ2-5; clone size: few; V gene: TRBV6-5; CDR3 protein: ASTSGGKTQY
J gene: TRBJ2-7; clone size: many; V gene: TRBV25-1; CDR3 protein: ASSEFGGSGRTSYEQY
J gene: TRBJ2-5; clone size: .; V gene: TRBV10-3; CDR3 protein: AIRGQVVETQY
J gene: TRBJ2-1; clone size: many; V gene: TRBV7-7; CDR3 protein: ASSLLLAGGPHFRNEQF
J gene: TRBJ1-2; clone size: few; V gene: TRBV5-5; CDR3 protein: ASSGTGVNYGYT
J gene: TRBJ2-3; clone size: few; V gene: TRBV12-5; CDR3 protein: ASGLASSTDTQY
J gene: TRBJ1-6; clone size: .; V gene: TRBV19; CDR3 protein: ASSRLEVPNSPLH
J gene: TRBJ2-1; clone size: .; V gene: TRBV13; CDR3 protein: ASSPRTKSSSYNEQF
J gene: TRBJ2-7; clone size: many; V gene: TRBV3-1; CDR3 protein: ASSQSDEQY
J gene: TRBJ2-3; clone size: .; V gene: TRBV6-6; CDR3 protein: ASRATDTQY
J gene: TRBJ2-7; clone size: .; V gene: TRBV19; CDR3 protein: ASSSGTGIARREQY
J gene: TRBJ2-2; clone size: .; V gene: TRBV12-3/TRBV12-4; CDR3 protein: ASSWRVNTGELF
J gene: TRBJ1-2; clone size: .; V gene: TRBV29-1; CDR3 protein: SVEGAGVGINYGYT
J gene: TRBJ1-2; clone size: .; V gene: TRBV9; CDR3 protein: ASSVGREGYT
J gene: TRBJ1-1; clone size: .; V gene: TRBV5-6; CDR3 protein: ASSLAAVSLNTEAF
J gene: TRBJ2-7; clone size: .; V gene: TRBV24-1; CDR3 protein: ATSDTTGSYEQY
J gene: TRBJ1-3; clone size: few; V gene: TRBV12-3/TRBV12-4; CDR3 protein: ATTYSGNTIY
J gene: TRBJ2-5; clone size: .; V gene: TRBV20-1; CDR3 protein: SAETGTGGVETQY
J gene: TRBJ2-5; clone size: many; V gene: TRBV6-6; CDR3 protein: ASSYSNSRAETQY
J gene: TRBJ2-1; clone size: many; V gene: TRBV14; CDR3 protein: ASSQDFFYNEQF
J gene: TRBJ2-7; clone size: few; V gene: TRBV7-9; CDR3 protein: ASSLPGHSIEAQY
J gene: TRBJ2-3; clone size: .; V gene: TRBV9; CDR3 protein: ASSVRRMTDTQY
J gene: TRBJ2-5; clone size: .; V gene: TRBV5-4; CDR3 protein: ASSAQLAGVQETQY
J gene: TRBJ1-6; clone size: many; V gene: TRBV20-1; CDR3 protein: SASQSNSPLH
J gene: TRBJ2-7; clone size: many; V gene: TRBV5-4; CDR3 protein: ASSLDRDRKY
J gene: TRBJ1-5; clone size: .; V gene: TRBV6-6; CDR3 protein: ASRDTGQGFNQPQH
J gene: TRBJ1-1; clone size: .; V gene: TRBV5-1; CDR3 protein: ASREGGLTMNTEAF
J gene: TRBJ1-1; clone size: few; V gene: TRBV10-3; CDR3 protein: ATHGRLNTEAF